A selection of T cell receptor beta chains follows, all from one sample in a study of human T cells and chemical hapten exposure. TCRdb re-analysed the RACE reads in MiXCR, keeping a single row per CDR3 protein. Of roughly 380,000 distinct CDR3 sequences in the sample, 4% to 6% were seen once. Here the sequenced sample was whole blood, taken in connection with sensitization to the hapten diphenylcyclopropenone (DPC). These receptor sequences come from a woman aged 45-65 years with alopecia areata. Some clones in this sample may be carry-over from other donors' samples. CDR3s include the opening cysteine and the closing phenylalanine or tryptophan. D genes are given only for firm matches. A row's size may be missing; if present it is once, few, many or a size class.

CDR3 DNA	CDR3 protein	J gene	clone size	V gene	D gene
TGTGCCAGCAGCCCGAAATACGAGCAGTACTTC	CASSPKYEQYF	TRBJ2-7	many	TRBV11-2	NA
TGTGCCAGCAGCCCTCGACTCACAGATACGCAGTATTTT	CASSPRLTDTQYF	TRBJ2-3	NA	TRBV9	NA
TGTGCCAGCAGCGTAGAGATAGGGGTCAGCTCCTACGAGCAGTACTTC	CASSVEIGVSSYEQYF	TRBJ2-7	NA	TRBV9	NA
TGCAGCGTTCCGTCTCGCTCTGGGGCCAACGTCCTGACTTTC	CSVPSRSGANVLTF	TRBJ2-6	many	TRBV29-1	NA
TGTGCCAGCAGCTTCCGGGACAGGGCCTTAGCAGGTTATGTCAATGAGCAGTTCTTC	CASSFRDRALAGYVNEQFF	TRBJ2-1	few	TRBV7-9	TRBD1
TGTGCCAGCAGCCTAGCCTCAGGGGGATCGGGAGGCTACACCTTC	CASSLASGGSGGYTF	TRBJ1-2	many	TRBV11-2	TRBD1
TGTGCCAGCAGCCCATCCGGGACAGCGAACACCGGGGAGCTGTTTTTT	CASSPSGTANTGELFF	TRBJ2-2	many	TRBV7-9	TRBD1
TGTGCCAGCAGCGCTCACCGGGACAGGGGTCAGCCCCAGCATTTT	CASSAHRDRGQPQHF	TRBJ1-5	many	TRBV12-3/TRBV12-4	TRBD1
TGCGCCAGCAGCCAAGTACTGGGACTAGCGGGAGCACCAACCTACAATGAGCAGTTCTTC	CASSQVLGLAGAPTYNEQFF	TRBJ2-1	many	TRBV4-3	TRBD2
TGTGCCAGTAGCCCCGTGGAGGGGGGAGCCGAAAAACTGTTTTTT	CASSPVEGGAEKLFF	TRBJ1-4	NA	TRBV19	NA
TGTGCCAGCAGCCGAACAGGGGGCCCTGAAGCTTTCTTT	CASSRTGGPEAFF	TRBJ1-1	few	TRBV7-3	TRBD1
TGTGCCAGCAGCCTACCAAGCGGGAGCTCCTACAATGAGCAGTTCTTC	CASSLPSGSSYNEQFF	TRBJ2-1	few	TRBV3-1	TRBD2
TGTGCCAGCAGCCACGGCAGGGGCACTGAAGCTTTCTTT	CASSHGRGTEAFF	TRBJ1-1	few	TRBV3-1	NA
TGCGCCAGCAGCTACCCCCAAGGACTAGCACAAGATACGCAGTATTTT	CASSYPQGLAQDTQYF	TRBJ2-3	many	TRBV5-1	TRBD2
TGCGCCAGCAGTGAGCAGGGGCGGAATCAGCCCCAGCATTTT	CASSEQGRNQPQHF	TRBJ1-5	many	TRBV10-2	NA
TGTGCCAGCAGTCCCTTGCCTCACACCGGGGAGCTGTTTTTT	CASSPLPHTGELFF	TRBJ2-2	NA	TRBV7-2	NA
TGTGCCAGCACCATGACTCACCCCTCCGAGCAGTACTTC	CASTMTHPSEQYF	TRBJ2-7	many	TRBV12-3/TRBV12-4	NA
TGTGCCAGCAGTGTGAGGAACTACAATGAGCAGTTCTTC	CASSVRNYNEQFF	TRBJ2-1	NA	TRBV6-1	NA
TGTGCCAGCAGCCCCTCCCTAGTCACAGATACGCAGTATTTT	CASSPSLVTDTQYF	TRBJ2-3	many	TRBV6-5	NA
TGTGCCACCAGTGCAGGGGAAGAGACCCAGTACTTC	CATSAGEETQYF	TRBJ2-5	many	TRBV24-1	NA
TGTGCCAGCAGTTTCGGACAGATTCTTCCCAAAAACATTCAGTACTTC	CASSFGQILPKNIQYF	TRBJ2-4	many	TRBV6-6	NA
TGTGCCAGCAGCTTAGATCCCCCCTCGGGGGCGACTAATGAAAAACTGTTTTTT	CASSLDPPSGATNEKLFF	TRBJ1-4	NA	TRBV11-2	NA
TGCAGTGCTAGCCGACTAGCCAGAGAGCAGTTCTTC	CSASRLAREQFF	TRBJ2-1	many	TRBV20-1	TRBD2
TGTGCCAGCCTACCGCTCTCTGGGGCCAACGTCCTGACTTTC	CASLPLSGANVLTF	TRBJ2-6	few	TRBV12-3/TRBV12-4	NA
TGCGCCAGCAGCTTCATAGAGGGCAATGAGCAGTTCTTC	CASSFIEGNEQFF	TRBJ2-1	NA	TRBV5-1	NA
TGTGCCAGCAGCCGGGGGGGCGCTAGGGAGCTGTTTTTT	CASSRGGARELFF	TRBJ2-2	many	TRBV28	TRBD2
TGTGCCAGCAGTTCCATACTAGAGAACCACGAGCAGTACTTC	CASSSILENHEQYF	TRBJ2-7	many	TRBV27	NA
TGTGCCAGCAGTGATTCAGGGGACACTGAAGCTTTCTTT	CASSDSGDTEAFF	TRBJ1-1	many	TRBV2	NA
TGTGCCAGCAGTACTAGCGGGAGGGCCCGTGATGAGCAGTTCTTC	CASSTSGRARDEQFF	TRBJ2-1	NA	TRBV2	TRBD2
TGTGCCAGCAGTTTGACTAGTATCCCGTACGAGCAGTACTTC	CASSLTSIPYEQYF	TRBJ2-7	NA	TRBV27	NA
TGCAGTGCCGTGGACAGGTACAATGAGCAGTTCTTC	CSAVDRYNEQFF	TRBJ2-1	NA	TRBV20-1	TRBD1
TGTGCCAGCAGTGGGCAGGTGTGGGACACTGAAGCTTTCTTT	CASSGQVWDTEAFF	TRBJ1-1	many	TRBV2	NA
TGTGCCAGCTCACCCTCCAGCGTAGCGGGAAACGAGCAGTACTTC	CASSPSSVAGNEQYF	TRBJ2-7	many	TRBV18	TRBD2
TGCAGTGCTAGAGCCCGGGAGACGCCGTTCTTC	CSARARETPFF	TRBJ2-1	NA	TRBV20-1	NA
TGTGCCAGCAGCTCACCCCTTTGGGGGACTCACAACACCGGGGAGCTGTTTTTT	CASSSPLWGTHNTGELFF	TRBJ2-2	many	TRBV9	NA
TGTGCCAGCAGTTTTTCGTCCGGCACTGAAGCTTTCTTT	CASSFSSGTEAFF	TRBJ1-1	few	TRBV12-3/TRBV12-4	NA
TGTGCCAGCAGCTTATCCCGGGGGACGGGGAGGGAGCAGTACTTC	CASSLSRGTGREQYF	TRBJ2-7	NA	TRBV7-8	NA
TGCAGTGCTAGACTGCAGGTCCCCTCCTACGAGCAGTACTTC	CSARLQVPSYEQYF	TRBJ2-7	many	TRBV20-1	NA
TGTGCCACCAGTGAAGGGGGATCCTACAATGAGCAGTTCTTC	CATSEGGSYNEQFF	TRBJ2-1	NA	TRBV24-1	NA
TGTGCCAGCACTCGAGGGCGGACAAGCGGAAACAATCAGCCCCAGCATTTT	CASTRGRTSGNNQPQHF	TRBJ1-5	NA	TRBV6-2/TRBV6-3	NA
TGTGCCAGCAGCGTAGGACAGGGGGATGGCTATGGCTACACCTTC	CASSVGQGDGYGYTF	TRBJ1-2	many	TRBV9	TRBD1
TGCGCCAGCAGCTTGGGGGCTAGCGGATGGCCTAGCACAGATACGCAGTATTTT	CASSLGASGWPSTDTQYF	TRBJ2-3	few	TRBV5-1	TRBD2
TGTGCCAGCAGCCAAGACAGTTGGACAATGAAACGAGTTAGCACAGATACGCAGTATTTT	CASSQDSWTMKRVSTDTQYF	TRBJ2-3	many	TRBV7-6	NA
TGTGCCAGCAGCCCAGCACTCCACAGCTCCTACAATGAGCAGTTCTTC	CASSPALHSSYNEQFF	TRBJ2-1	many	TRBV3-1	NA
TGTGCCAGCAGTTACCCCCGTGAAGCGGGGGGGCAAGAGACCCAGTACTTC	CASSYPREAGGQETQYF	TRBJ2-5	many	TRBV6-6	TRBD2
TGTGCCAGCAGTGCAATAGCGGGACCCCAAGAGACCCAGTACTTC	CASSAIAGPQETQYF	TRBJ2-5	few	TRBV9	TRBD2
TGTGCCAGCAGGAATACAGGGGGTGAGCAGTTCTTC	CASRNTGGEQFF	TRBJ2-1	many	TRBV6-2/TRBV6-3	TRBD1
TGTGCCAGCAGCCTCCGACAGGCCCCAGATACGCAGTATTTT	CASSLRQAPDTQYF	TRBJ2-3	few	TRBV12-3/TRBV12-4	NA
TGTGCCACCAGTGACGCTGACTTCGACAATGAGCAGTTCTTC	CATSDADFDNEQFF	TRBJ2-1	NA	TRBV24-1	NA
TGTGCCAGCGGTCCGGGGGACTACACAGATACGCAGTATTTT	CASGPGDYTDTQYF	TRBJ2-3	many	TRBV7-7	TRBD2
TGTGCCAGCAGTTTAGTCAACAATCAGCCCCAGCATTTT	CASSLVNNQPQHF	TRBJ1-5	few	TRBV12-3/TRBV12-4	NA
TGCGCCAGCAGCCAAGTCCCCGTGAGCTCCTACGAGCAGTACTTC	CASSQVPVSSYEQYF	TRBJ2-7	many	TRBV4-1	NA
TGTGCCACCAGTGACGCGGGACCGGCGGAGAACACCGGGGAGCTGTTTTTT	CATSDAGPAENTGELFF	TRBJ2-2	few	TRBV24-1	NA
TGTGCCAGCAGTTATTCGGGCGGGGGGACCGCAGATACGCAGTATTTT	CASSYSGGGTADTQYF	TRBJ2-3	many	TRBV6-5	TRBD2
TGCAGCGTTGACAGGGAGAACACCGGGGAGCTGTTTTTT	CSVDRENTGELFF	TRBJ2-2	many	TRBV29-1	NA
TGTGCCAGCAGTTACCCTCAATTTAGCGGGAGGGCCGTTCGCACAGATACGCAGTATTTT	CASSYPQFSGRAVRTDTQYF	TRBJ2-3	NA	TRBV6-5	TRBD2
TGTGCCAGCATCCCAAACCCAGCGGGTGCCTACGAGCAGTACTTC	CASIPNPAGAYEQYF	TRBJ2-7	NA	TRBV7-2	NA
TGTGCCAGCAGCCAAGGCCCTAGCCTCGGATACGAGCAGTACTTC	CASSQGPSLGYEQYF	TRBJ2-7	many	TRBV3-1	NA
TGTGCCAGCACCACCGGGACTAGCGGGAGGAATGAGCAGTACTTC	CASTTGTSGRNEQYF	TRBJ2-7	NA	TRBV6-6	TRBD2